Shown below are 13 T cell receptor beta chains from a single sample sequenced in a study of early T cells in non-severe SARS-CoV-2 infection (dated by TCRdb to the early 2020s). Library preparation used 5' RACE. Sequencing used a NextSeq 500. In-frame beta chains were kept once TCRdb had trimmed the public reads at Q25 with fastp and called clones with MiXCR. Rows with one shared CDR3 protein collapse into an entry with the most common genes and DNA. Within this sample are about 77,000 distinct CDR3 sequences, with 8.5% to 10% of them counted one time only. Jointly, the top ten make up 4.8% of the sample. Sequenced sample: whole blood. The source is an adult who was a healthcare worker with PCR-confirmed SARS-CoV-2 infection or an uninfected control (not recorded which).

The chain links TRBV28 to TRBJ2-7; either TRBD1 or TRBD2 may fit D (5 bases each). V was pared by 11 bases and J by 6 bases, with 17 bases between. CDR3 size: 12 residues. Germline CDR1 and CDR2: MDHEN and SYDVKM. The CDR3 DNA follows: TGTGCCGGGGGTGGGTTATTTAGCGAGCAGTACTTC. It yields the protein CAGGGLFSEQYF.

The chain combines TRBV30 with TRBJ2-7; 14 bases fit TRBD2. Trimming at V came to 3 bases and at J to 2 bases, leaving 12 bases not matched to a gene. Germline V CDR1 and CDR2: GTSNPN, SVGIG (reference sequence). This CDR3 is 18 amino acids long. CDR3: CAWSPMRLAGGVAYEQYF. In DNA form, the CDR3 reads TGTGCCTGGAGCCCTATGAGACTAGCGGGAGGGGTGGCCTACGAGCAGTACTTC.

This clonotype came up many times. This CDR3 is CASSLYRGVTEAFF. The CDR3 DNA reads as TGTGCCAGCAGCTTATACAGGGGAGTCACTGAAGCTTTCTTT. This rearrangement joins TRBV7-2 to TRBJ1-1, with TRBD1 matching 7 bases. Unmatched junction bases numbered 4, after V lost 2 bases and J lost 4 bases. This CDR3 comprises 14 residues. In germline, CDR1 is SGHTA, CDR2 FQGNSA.

This clonotype was counted many times. This rearrangement joins TRBV5-1 to TRBJ2-3, with unresolved D. CDR1 and CDR2 from the germline V gene are SGHRS and YFSETQ. The CDR3 extends over 14 amino acids. V lost 2 bases, J lost 5 bases, and 12 bases lay in between. The CDR3 nucleotides read TGCGCCAGCAGCTTCTCCCGACGTGAAGATACGCAGTATTTT. This codes for CASSFSRREDTQYF. The whole variable domain, remainder taken from reference TRBV5-1 and TRBJ2-3, is KAGVTQTPRYLIKTRGQQVTLSCSPISGHRSVSWYQQTPGQGLQFLFEYFSETQRNKGNFPGRFSGRQFSNSRSEMNVSTLELGDSALYLCASSFSRREDTQYFGPGTRLTVL.

This clonotype showed up just a few times. V gene TRBV5-1 combines with J gene TRBJ2-1; 8 positions match TRBD1. Germline CDR1 reads SGHRS; CDR2 reads YFSETQ. This CDR3 comprises 15 residues. V shed 4 bases, J shed 1 base, and the junction held 4 bases outside the gene matches. CDR3 residues: CASSEGTGSYNEQFF. As DNA, the CDR3 is TGCGCCAGCAGCGAGGGGACAGGTTCCTACAATGAGCAGTTCTTC.

This clonotype has a count of ten or more. At one end, the junction sequence differs from germline, possibly due to a read error. This chain uses TRBV6-1 with TRBJ2-1, with TRBD2 matching over 10 bases. The CDR3 consists of 15 residues. Germline V gene data show CDR1 as MNHNS and CDR2 as SASEGT. The CDR3 nucleotides are TGTGCCAGCAGTCAAGCGGGAGGGGGATACAATGAGCAGTTCTTC. Translation: CASSQAGGGYNEQFF.

V usage is TRBV12-3 or TRBV12-4 and J usage is TRBJ1-1, with D perhaps matching TRBD1 (5 bases). V gave up 6 bases and J gave up 6 bases, with 14 bases separating them. The CDR3 is 13 residues long. The CDR3 region has the DNA TGTGCCAGCAGGTGGGGGGGAATGTCTGAAGCTTTCTTT. Amino acid sequence: CASRWGGMSEAFF.

CDR3 nucleotides: TGTGCCAGCAGTTTATTAAGCGGCGTTTACACAGATACGCAGTATTTT. Encoded protein: CASSLLSGVYTDTQYF. The V and J genes are TRBV27 and TRBJ2-3; D may be TRBD2 (5 bases). CDR1 and CDR2 from the germline V gene are MNHEY and SMNVEV (reference sequence). V was trimmed by 1 base and J by 2 bases, leaving 13 bases between them. This CDR3 has 16 residues.

Many counts were recorded for this clonotype. The chain couples TRBV27 to TRBJ2-5; no reliable D call. V was shortened by 3 bases and J by 11 bases, with 1 base between the two germline ends. This CDR3 contains 8 residues. Germline-derived CDR1 and CDR2 are MNHEY and SMNVEV (reference sequence). CDR3 loop: CASSFQYF. The CDR3 DNA sequence: TGTGCCAGCAGTTTTCAGTACTTC.

The V and J genes are TRBV12-5 and TRBJ2-1, with 10 bases aligning to TRBD1. This CDR3 comprises 17 residues. Unmatched junction bases numbered 4, after V lost 0 bases and J lost 2 bases. Germline V gives CDR1 LGHNT, CDR2 FRNRAP. The CDR3 DNA sequence: TGTGCTAGTGGTTTGGTATCGGGGACAGGGGCCTACAATGAGCAGTTCTTC. This gives the protein CASGLVSGTGAYNEQFF.

The genes are TRBV6-5 and TRBJ2-2; 10 bases align to TRBD1. There are 17 residues in the CDR3. V trimming: 2 bases; J trimming: 4 bases; junction bases outside the gene matches: 7. Germline V CDR1 and CDR2: MNHEY, SVGAGI. CDR3 in amino acids: CASSYRGQGFSTGELFF. Written as DNA, the CDR3 is TGTGCCAGCAGTTACCGGGGACAGGGGTTCAGCACCGGGGAGCTGTTTTTT.

This clonotype has at least ten counts. CDR3 region: CASSTGTGGNEKLFF. Here the CDR3 DNA reads TGTGCCAGTAGTACCGGGACAGGGGGAAATGAAAAACTGTTTTTT. J is TRBJ1-4 and V is TRBV19; TRBD1 matches 11 bases. This CDR3 comprises 15 residues. Losses at the gene ends were 4 bases for V and 5 bases for J; bases not matched to a gene: 3. Germline loops: CDR1 LNHDA, CDR2 SQIVND (reference sequence). Combining the CDR3 with reference TRBV19 and TRBJ1-4 gives the whole variable domain DGGITQSPKYLFRKEGQNVTLSCEQNLNHDAMYWYRQDPGQGLRLIYYSQIVNDFQKGDIAEGYSVSREKKESFPLTVTSAQKNPTAFYLCASSTGTGGNEKLFFGSGTQLSVL.

The J gene is TRBJ2-3, the V gene TRBV5-4; D remains unclear. CDR1 is SGHNT, CDR2 YYREEE, per germline (reference sequence). This CDR3 is 14 amino acids long. Between the trimmed V and J ends, which lost 2 bases and 8 bases, there was a span of 15 bases. The CDR3 here is CASSFETPLSTQYF. The CDR3 DNA follows: TGTGCCAGCAGCTTTGAAACCCCTCTGAGTACGCAGTATTTT.